Detailed here is one TCR beta chain. Clones were read by immunoSEQ multiplex PCR, and TCRdb kept only the in-frame ones, dropping some. This table holds just under 60,000 clones, around 90% found once. The data are from a study of control samples from healthy donors and cancer patients. The CDR3 has 12 amino acids. Germline CDR1 SGHTA, CDR2 FQGTGA. V was trimmed by 5 bases and J by 1 base, leaving 5 bases between them. This TCR came from a man between 35 and 55 years old with colorectal cancer. This chain links TRBV7-3 with TRBJ1-1, with D uncertain. The sample taken for sequencing was PBMCs. The CDR3 DNA follows: TGTGCCAGCAGCAAAGAGAACACTGAAGCTTTCTTT. This translates into CASSKENTEAFF.